This T cell receptor (beta chain) was observed in a study of T cells after yellow fever vaccination. This clonotype has more than one count but fewer than ten. The target antigen is unknown. V lost 5 bases, J lost 5 bases, and 18 bases lay in between. Germline CDR1 and CDR2: MNHNS and SASEGT. This CDR3 comprises 15 residues. Study results and limitations: The secondary response peaked faster, at day 5 versus 15, but was weaker.

The TCR cDNA carried a universal primer site and UMIs from 5'RACE template switching. TCRdb reanalysed the 5' RACE reads using MiXCR and keeps one entry per CDR3 protein. The sample carries approximately 350,000 distinct CDR3 sequences, around a tenth recorded once. The rearrangement links TRBV6-1 to TRBJ1-1; D is unresolved. The starting material was PBMCs, obtained on the day of the first yellow fever vaccination. The clonotype originates from a man between 18 and 35 years old who received the YFV17D yellow fever vaccine. Here the CDR3 reads CASSIPEVRRTEAFF. CDR3 coding DNA: TGTGCCAGCAGTATCCCCGAGGTACGGCGAACTGAAGCTTTCTTT.